One sample yielded the 21 T cell receptor beta chains listed below, sequenced in a study of Ad26.COV2.S vaccination and SARS-CoV-2 variants. The assay was immunoSEQ multiplex PCR, and TCRdb's table has in-frame clones only and misses some. The table lists about 680,000 clones, roughly 90% of them singletons. Sample treatment: about 20 received Ad26.COV2.S at low or high dose, single or two shots; about 5 received placebo; per-sample allocation not given. Collection of the samples took place on day 63 after the first injection of vaccine or placebo. Sequenced here: peripheral blood, sampled in a trial of Ad26.COV2.S vaccine versus placebo. These receptors all stem from a person aged 18 to 65 who received the Ad26.COV2.S COVID-19 vaccine or a placebo.

The table lists this clone with a count of one. The rearrangement joins TRBV7-3 to TRBJ2-1; TRBD2 aligns across 11 bases. J lost 3 bases, V lost 4 bases, and 2 bases had no gene match. There are 15 residues in the CDR3. Germline V CDR1 and CDR2: SGHTA, FQGTGA. In DNA, the CDR3 is TGTGCCAGCAGCTCGACTAGCGGGGACTACAATGAGCAGTTCTTC. It is translated as CASSSTSGDYNEQFF.

The V gene is TRBV18, the J gene TRBJ2-7; 7 bases agree with TRBD2. V lost 0 bases, J lost 2 bases, and 10 bases stayed unmatched. The CDR3 spans 17 residues. From germline, CDR1 is KGHSH and CDR2 LQKENI. CDR3 sequence (DNA): TGTGCCAGCTCACCACCGATAACTGGGGGGGTTACCTACGAGCAGTACTTC. It yields the protein CASSPPITGGVTYEQYF.

The rearrangement links TRBV5-1 to TRBJ2-3; possibly TRBD1 for D (5 bases). Germline-derived CDR1 and CDR2 are SGHRS and YFSETQ. Trimming cost V 3 bases and J 4 bases, with 12 bases left between them. CDR3 length equals 14 residues. The CDR3 here is CASSWQGDPDTQYF. In nucleotides, the CDR3 is TGCGCCAGCAGCTGGCAGGGTGACCCAGATACGCAGTATTTT.

The chain uses TRBV19 and TRBJ1-1; D is unclear. Per germline, CDR1 LNHDA and CDR2 SQIVND (reference sequence). V lost 0 bases and J 4 bases, leaving 6 bases between the germline ends. The CDR3 consists of 13 residues. CDR3 loop: CASSIDSVTEAFF. In DNA, the CDR3 is TGTGCCAGTAGTATAGATTCCGTCACTGAAGCTTTCTTT.

V is TRBV4-1 and J is TRBJ1-5; a possible D gene is TRBD1 (6 bases). V shed 8 bases and J shed 0 bases, with 14 bases lying between them. The CDR3 has 15 residues. Per the germline V gene, CDR1 is MGHRA and CDR2 is YSYEKL. CDR3 region: CASGPQGNSNQPQHF. CDR3 coding DNA: TGCGCCAGCGGTCCACAGGGTAATAGCAATCAGCCCCAGCATTTT.

This chain uses TRBV12-3 or TRBV12-4 with TRBJ1-3; 8 bases match TRBD1. The CDR3 totals 13 residues. Trimming removed 9 bases from V and 4 bases from J; junction bases left unmatched: 5. The CDR3 DNA reads TGTGCCAGTTCGACAGGGGCGGGAAACACCATATATTTT. It is translated as CASSTGAGNTIYF.

This chain connects TRBV30 to TRBJ1-3; D uncertain. The CDR3 runs 13 residues. Germline CDR1 and CDR2: GTSNPN and SVGIG (reference sequence). V lost 4 bases and J 0 bases, leaving 7 bases between the germline ends. CDR3 in DNA: TGTGCCTGGACCCCCTTCTCTGGAAACACCATATATTTT. It yields the protein CAWTPFSGNTIYF.

This clone was detected only a few times. In the same sample, other DNA sequences code for this CDR3. V gene TRBV30 combines with J gene TRBJ2-3; D is perhaps TRBD1 (6 bases). CDR3 length: 13 residues. Germline V gene sequence: CDR1 GTSNPN, CDR2 SVGIG (reference sequence). The V and J ends lost 0 bases and 6 bases respectively, with 10 bases between them. The CDR3 nucleotides read TGTGCCTGGAGTGTACAGGGAGCGGATACGCAGTATTTT. Protein: CAWSVQGADTQYF.

This clone was observed once. The chain joins TRBV10-1 to TRBJ1-1, with a weak D call TRBD1 (5 bases). The germline V gene has CDR1 WNHNN and CDR2 SYGVQD (reference sequence). This CDR3 has 10 residues. Trimming took 8 bases from V and 6 from J, leaving 7 bases between them. CDR3 region: CASPGAEAFF. The CDR3 DNA reads as TGCGCCAGCCCGGGGGCTGAAGCTTTCTTT.

This chain links TRBV6-1 with TRBJ2-2; 7 bases fit TRBD1. The trim removed 4 bases at V and 0 bases at J, leaving 5 bases unmatched. Germline V gene lookup returns CDR1 MNHNS and CDR2 SASEGT. The CDR3 runs 16 residues. For the CDR3, the DNA is TGTGCCAGCAGTGGGCCGGGACAGCCGAACACCGGGGAGCTGTTTTTT. Residues: CASSGPGQPNTGELFF.

This chain links TRBV6-2 or TRBV6-3 with TRBJ2-2; the D call may be TRBD1 or TRBD2 (5 bases each). The ends were cut back, 4 bases at V and 6 bases at J, with 15 bases in the middle. Germline assignment: CDR1 MNHEY and CDR2 SVGEGT. The CDR3 sequence is 15 residues long. This CDR3 reads CASSSDSGLPGELFF. The CDR3 nucleotides are TGTGCCAGCAGTTCTGACTCGGGGCTTCCCGGGGAGCTGTTTTTT.

The V and J genes are TRBV3-1 (or the pseudogene TRBV3-2) and TRBJ2-5, with 14 bases matching TRBD2. Germline trimming cut 4 bases from V and 5 bases from J; bases unmatched to any gene: 6. Germline V lookup: CDR1 LGHDT, CDR2 YNNKEL (reference sequence). The CDR3 is 16 residues long. The CDR3: CASSRGLAGGRETQYF. CDR3 DNA: TGTGCCAGCAGCCGCGGACTAGCGGGGGGCCGGGAGACCCAGTACTTC.

On this clone: The identical CDR3 is also encoded by other nucleotide sequences in the sample. The gene calls are TRBV6-6 and TRBJ1-5; D perhaps matches TRBD1 (6 bases). The CDR3 is 14 residues long. The germline CDR1 and CDR2 sequences are MNHNY and SVGAGI (reference sequence). Trimming left V 2 bases short and J 2 bases short, with 7 bases between. CDR3 coding DNA: TGTGCCAGCAGTTACAGGGGGGGCAATCAGCCCCAGCATTTT. Its translation is CASSYRGGNQPQHF.

The CDR3 spells CASSLRGPSTGELFF. The CDR3 coding sequence is TGTGCCAGCAGCCTCCGAGGCCCTAGCACCGGGGAGCTGTTTTTT. This chain uses TRBV7-9 with TRBJ2-2; D is uncertain. The CDR3 has 15 amino acids. The V gene lost 5 bases and the J gene lost 4 bases, with 14 bases spanning the gap. Germline V gives CDR1 SEHNR, CDR2 FQNEAQ (reference sequence). The full variable domain, its missing parts supplied by reference TRBV7-9 and TRBJ2-2, is DTGVSQNPRHKITKRGQNVTFRCDPISEHNRLYWYRQTLGQGPEFLTYFQNEAQLEKSRLLSDRFSAERPKGSFSTLEIQRTEQGDSAMYLCASSLRGPSTGELFFGEGSRLTVL.

Worth noting for this clone: At one boundary the junction diverges from the germline segment, which might be a read error. This chain links TRBV7-7 with TRBJ2-5; D might be TRBD2 (5 bases). This CDR3 spans 15 amino acids. Germline CDR1 is SSHAT and CDR2 is FNYEAQ (reference sequence). The CDR3 sequence is CASSLESGYQETQYF. The CDR3 DNA follows: TGTGCTAGCAGCTTAGAATCGGGGTATCAAGAGACCCAGTACTTC.

This clone was counted between two and nine times. The genes are TRBV18 and TRBJ1-1; D call uncertain. The CDR3 spans 15 residues. V gave up 1 base and J gave up 1 base, with 10 bases separating them. Per the germline V gene, CDR1 is KGHSH and CDR2 is LQKENI. The DNA of the CDR3 is TGTGCCAGCTCACCACAGAAGGGTCAGAACACTGAAGCTTTCTTT. It encodes CASSPQKGQNTEAFF.

This chain uses TRBV3-1 (or the pseudogene TRBV3-2) with TRBJ2-7, with D unresolved. Germline lookup yields CDR1 LGHDT and CDR2 YNNKEL (reference sequence). This CDR3 is 15 amino acids long. The V and J ends lost 1 base and 7 bases respectively, with 17 bases between them. CDR3 amino acids: CASSQGPQPFLEQYF. DNA of the CDR3: TGTGCCAGCAGCCAAGGCCCCCAACCTTTTTTGGAGCAGTACTTC.

The table lists this clone with a count of one. The chain recombines TRBV10-3 with TRBJ1-1; the D is unclear. Per germline, CDR1 ENHRY and CDR2 SYGVKD. The CDR3 is 16 amino acids. The germline V and J ends were trimmed by 2 bases and 1 base, with 14 bases remaining between them. For the CDR3, the DNA is TGTGCCATCAGTGAGACGGACGTACCGTCGAACACTGAAGCTTTCTTT. It codes for CAISETDVPSNTEAFF.

The chain joins TRBV5-1 to TRBJ2-7; TRBD1 agrees at 7 bases. Losses at the gene ends were 4 bases for V and 3 bases for J; bases not matched to a gene: 4. The germline V gene has CDR1 SGHRS and CDR2 YFSETQ. The CDR3 consists of 13 residues. The CDR3: CASSTGQFYEQYF. Here the CDR3 DNA reads TGCGCCAGCAGCACGGGACAGTTCTACGAGCAGTACTTC.

The gene calls are TRBV6-2 or TRBV6-3 and TRBJ1-1; D unclear. Germline loops: CDR1 MNHEY, CDR2 SVGEGT. The germline V and J ends were trimmed by 6 bases and 5 bases, with 13 bases remaining between them. The CDR3 spans 13 residues. The CDR3 DNA reads as TGTGCCAGCAGCTCCCAACGGCGGACTGAAGCTTTCTTT. Its translation is CASSSQRRTEAFF.

V is TRBV25-1 and J is TRBJ1-1, with 9 bases aligning to TRBD1. V dropped 3 bases and J dropped 0; count of bases not matched to a gene: 2. Germline CDR1 is MGHDK and CDR2 is SYGVNS. The CDR3 length is 15 residues. In DNA, the CDR3 is TGTGCCAGCAGTGACGGACAGGGGATGAACACTGAAGCTTTCTTT. Amino acids: CASSDGQGMNTEAFF.